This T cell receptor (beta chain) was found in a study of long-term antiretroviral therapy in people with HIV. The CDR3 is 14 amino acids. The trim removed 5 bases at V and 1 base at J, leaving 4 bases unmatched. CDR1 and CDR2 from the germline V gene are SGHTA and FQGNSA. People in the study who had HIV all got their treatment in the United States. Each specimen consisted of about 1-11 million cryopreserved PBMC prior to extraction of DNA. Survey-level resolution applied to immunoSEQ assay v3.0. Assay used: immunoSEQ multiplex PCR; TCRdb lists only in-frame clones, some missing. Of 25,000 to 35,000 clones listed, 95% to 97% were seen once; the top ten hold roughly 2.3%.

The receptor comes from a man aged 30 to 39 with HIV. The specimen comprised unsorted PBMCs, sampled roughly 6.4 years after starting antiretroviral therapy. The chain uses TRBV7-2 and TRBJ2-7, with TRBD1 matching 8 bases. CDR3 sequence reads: CASSVTGASYEQYF. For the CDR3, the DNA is TGTGCCAGCAGCGTGACAGGGGCATCCTACGAGCAGTACTTC.